The clone carrying this T cell receptor (beta chain) was observed at least ten times. What it binds is not known. The data are from a study of blood T cells in healthy people across ages. Overall study context: About one barcoded TCR beta cDNA was captured per two T cells.

The CDR3 length is 16 residues. V was clipped by 4 bases and J by 3 bases; unmatched bases: 7. Looked up from germline, CDR1 is SGHRS and CDR2 is YFSETQ. Overall study results and limits: Shifts in expanded clonotypes may have been confounded by donor CMV status, which was unknown.

At least 5 micrograms of total RNA were extracted per sample. The second PCR ran 7 to 11 cycles with a sample-barcoded 5' primer and J-beta primers. Sequencing recovered at least 2.5 million CDR3-containing paired-end reads from each sample. TCRdb re-analysed the 5' RACE reads in MiXCR, keeping a single row per CDR3 protein. The data contain approximately 810,000 distinct CDR3 sequences, around 30% of them singletons. This receptor was taken from an elderly woman in good health. The sequencing sample was made of blood. The rearrangement links TRBV5-1 to TRBJ2-5; 12 nucleotides match TRBD2. CDR3: CASSAQPSGGEETQYF. CDR3 in DNA: TGCGCCAGCAGCGCACAACCTAGCGGGGGGGAAGAGACCCAGTACTTC.